This T cell receptor beta chain stems from a study of spatial heterogeneity in lung cancer. The time point: sample taken at primary tumor resection. The 70 or so donors had untreated early-stage non-small cell lung cancer. Researchers sequenced whole RNA taken from tumor, nontumor lung or frozen PBMC without sorting. TCRdb passed the 5' RACE reads through MiXCR, listing each CDR3 protein once. The table includes roughly 48,000 distinct CDR3 sequences, over 4.5% detected once. The CDR3 extends over 16 amino acids. Germline V gene data show CDR1 as DFQATT and CDR2 as SNEGSKA (reference sequence). Trimming took 3 bases from V and 2 from J, leaving 18 bases between them.

The source material was PBMCs, sampled at surgery. The chain is built from TRBV20-1 and TRBJ2-3; D call uncertain. This TCR derives from a male donor with early-stage non-small cell lung cancer. CDR3: CSASLVAQKNTDTQYF. The CDR3 DNA is TGCAGTGCTAGTCTGGTGGCTCAAAAAAACACAGATACGCAGTATTTT.